This paragraph reports one T cell receptor beta chain. The data were taken from a study of shared clonotypes between healthy human individuals. Study processing details: Junction-only sequences without quality scores were provided by ImmunoSEQ, so filtering was different. Repertoires were generated with immunoSEQ multiplex PCR, while TCRdb's copy carries only in-frame clones and drops some. V, J and clone size were drawn from that table, and D and trimming were deduced from the DNA. This table has over 1.4 million clones, more than 95% appearing once. CDR3 length: 16 amino acids. Germline CDR1 and CDR2: SGDLS and YYNGEE. The V and J ends lost 4 bases and 4 bases, in that order; junction bases with no gene match: 10.

This sequence was found in a man aged 25-45 years in good health. V usage is TRBV9 and J usage is TRBJ2-1; 8 bases fit TRBD2. The sequencing sample was made of naive CD4+ T cells sorted from blood. Subset indicated: CD45RA+ positively selected. CDR3 protein: CASSPRRGGEYNEQFF. CDR3 nucleotide sequence: TGTGCCAGCAGCCCCCGTCGGGGGGGAGAATACAATGAGCAGTTCTTC.